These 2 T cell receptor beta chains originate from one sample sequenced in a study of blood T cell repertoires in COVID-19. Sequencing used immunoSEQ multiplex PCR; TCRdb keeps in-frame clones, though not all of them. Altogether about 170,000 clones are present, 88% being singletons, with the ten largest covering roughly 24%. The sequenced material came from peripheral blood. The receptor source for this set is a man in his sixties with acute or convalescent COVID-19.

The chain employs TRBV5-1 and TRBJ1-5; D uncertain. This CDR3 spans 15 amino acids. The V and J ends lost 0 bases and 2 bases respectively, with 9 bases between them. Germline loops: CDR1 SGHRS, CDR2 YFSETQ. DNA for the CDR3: TGCGCCAGCAGCTTGGAGGGAGGGCGCAATCAGCCCCAGCATTTT. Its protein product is CASSLEGGRNQPQHF.

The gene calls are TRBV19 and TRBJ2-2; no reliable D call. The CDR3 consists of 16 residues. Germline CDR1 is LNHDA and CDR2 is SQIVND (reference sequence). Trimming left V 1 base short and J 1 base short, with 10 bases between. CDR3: CASSIGPDWNTGELFF. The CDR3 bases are TGTGCCAGTAGTATAGGCCCCGACTGGAACACCGGGGAGCTGTTTTTT.